The text below deals with one TCR beta chain. What it binds is unknown. This specimen comes from a study of cytomegalovirus exposure and HLA in healthy donors. At the level of the study: The roughly 120 million unique TCR beta sequences, from roughly 170 million T cells, were found by an earlier analysis. Findings and limits, study-wide: In a later analysis, around 18,000 TCR beta sequences were associated with HLA alleles at 0.05 false discovery rate. Confirmation in vitro established that a few CMV-associated chains were specific for CMV antigens. Several of the most significant clusters appeared linked to common viral pathogens, based on a later analysis.

Use of 60 Vbeta and 13 Jbeta primers characterized the PCR. Clones were sequenced by immunoSEQ multiplex PCR, and TCRdb holds only the in-frame ones, with some missing. The data show around 170,000 clones, around 73% seen once. Germline CDR1 reads MNHEY; CDR2 reads SMNVEV (reference sequence). Trimming stripped 3 bases from V and 0 bases from J, with 11 bases between. This CDR3 comprises 15 residues. The sequence derives from a man in his 60s in good health and CMV-seronegative. Sequenced input: PBMCs. This chain connects TRBV27 to TRBJ1-1; the D gene is possibly TRBD1 (6 bases). As DNA, the CDR3 is TGTGCCAGCAGTTTCCTACAGGGTTTGAACACTGAAGCTTTCTTT. It is translated as CASSFLQGLNTEAFF.